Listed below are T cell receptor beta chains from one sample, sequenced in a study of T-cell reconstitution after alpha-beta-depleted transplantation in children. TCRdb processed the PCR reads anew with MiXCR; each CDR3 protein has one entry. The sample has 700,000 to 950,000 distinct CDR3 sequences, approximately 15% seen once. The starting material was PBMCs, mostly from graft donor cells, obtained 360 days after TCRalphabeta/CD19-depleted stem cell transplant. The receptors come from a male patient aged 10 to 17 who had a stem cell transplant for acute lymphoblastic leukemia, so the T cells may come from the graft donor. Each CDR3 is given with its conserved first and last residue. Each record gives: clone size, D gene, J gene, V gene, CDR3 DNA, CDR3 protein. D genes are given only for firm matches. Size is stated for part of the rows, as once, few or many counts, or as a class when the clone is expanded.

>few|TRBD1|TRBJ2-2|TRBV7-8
TGTGCCAGCAGCGTTAGACAGGGGGCGCGAGGCACCGGGGAGCTGTTTTTT
CASSVRQGARGTGELFF
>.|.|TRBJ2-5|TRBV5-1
TGCGCCAGCAGCTTGCCCCTAGATGTTTCCCTACAAGAGACCCAGTACTTC
CASSLPLDVSLQETQYF
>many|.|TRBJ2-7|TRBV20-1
TGCAGTGCTAGTCCCACTTCAGGACTTTCCTACGAGCAGTACTTC
CSASPTSGLSYEQYF
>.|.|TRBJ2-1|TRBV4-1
TGCGCCAGCAGCCAAGAAGCAGGACCCTTCGCGAGTGAGCAGTTCTTC
CASSQEAGPFASEQFF
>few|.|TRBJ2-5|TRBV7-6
TGTGCCAGCAGCCCTGCTGGCAGGGTAGAGACCCAGTACTTC
CASSPAGRVETQYF
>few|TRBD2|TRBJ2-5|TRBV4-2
TGTGCCAGCAGCCAAGACGGACTAGCGGGGGTCCGGGGGACCCAGTACTTC
CASSQDGLAGVRGTQYF
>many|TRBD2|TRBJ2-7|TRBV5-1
TGCGCCAGCAGATTGGGGCGGGAGTACGAGCAGTACTTC
CASRLGREYEQYF
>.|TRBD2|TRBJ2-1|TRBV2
TGTACCAGCAGTTCCTCCCTTAGCGGGAGAAACCCCTACAATGAGCAGTTCTTC
CTSSSSLSGRNPYNEQFF
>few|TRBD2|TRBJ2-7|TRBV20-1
TGCAGTGCTTTTAGACTAGCGGTATCCTACGAGCAGTACTTC
CSAFRLAVSYEQYF
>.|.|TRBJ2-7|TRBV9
TGTGCCAGCAGCATTAGCGGCAGCTCCTACGAGCAGTACTTC
CASSISGSSYEQYF
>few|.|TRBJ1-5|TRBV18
TGTGCCAGCTCTCCGTATTATTCCCATCAGCCCCAGCATTTT
CASSPYYSHQPQHF
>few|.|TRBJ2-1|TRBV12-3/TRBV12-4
TGTGCCAGCACCAATATCGGGGCGGCTTACAATGAGCAGTTCTTC
CASTNIGAAYNEQFF
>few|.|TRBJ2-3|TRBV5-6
TGTGCCAGCAGCCCCGAAGCCGCAGATACGCAGTATTTT
CASSPEAADTQYF
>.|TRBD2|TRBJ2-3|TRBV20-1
TGCAGTGCTCCTGATGTAGCGGGAGCGTTAGCGCAGTATTTT
CSAPDVAGALAQYF
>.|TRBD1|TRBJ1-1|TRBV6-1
TGTGCCAGCAGGGGCCGGACAGGGGTAACTGAAGCTTTCTTT
CASRGRTGVTEAFF
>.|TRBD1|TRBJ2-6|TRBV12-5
TGTGCTAGTGTCCCGTCGACAGGGGGCATATCAGGGGCCAACGTCCTGACTTTC
CASVPSTGGISGANVLTF
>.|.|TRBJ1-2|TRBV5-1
TGCGCCAGCAGCTTGGTAGGGGGTTCCCCTAACTATGGCTACACCTTC
CASSLVGGSPNYGYTF
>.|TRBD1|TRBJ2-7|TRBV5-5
TGTGCCAGCCTTGGGACAGGGGATGCCCGAACCTACGAGCAGTACTTC
CASLGTGDARTYEQYF
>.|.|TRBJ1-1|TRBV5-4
TGTGCCAGCGGGCAAATGGGGGGCCGTGAAGCTTTCTTT
CASGQMGGREAFF
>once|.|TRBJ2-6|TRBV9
TGTGCCAGCAGCCCCGGACTCGGACCTGGGGCCAACGTCCTGACTTTC
CASSPGLGPGANVLTF
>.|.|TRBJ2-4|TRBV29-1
TGCAGCGTTGAAGCTCGGCTAGCCAAAAACATTCAGTACTTC
CSVEARLAKNIQYF
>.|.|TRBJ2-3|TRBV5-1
TGCGCCAGCAGAGCCGGGACCGCGGCAGATACGCAGTATTTT
CASRAGTAADTQYF
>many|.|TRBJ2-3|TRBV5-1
TGCGCCAGCAGCTTGATCACGAGGACAGATACGCAGTATTTT
CASSLITRTDTQYF
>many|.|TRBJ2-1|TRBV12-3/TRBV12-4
TGTGCCAGCAGTTGGCCTAGGGGTGAGCAGTTCTTC
CASSWPRGEQFF
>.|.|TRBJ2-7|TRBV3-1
TGTGCCAGCAGCCGAAGACAGCACTACGAGCAGTACTTC
CASSRRQHYEQYF
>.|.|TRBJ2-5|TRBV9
TGTGCCAGCAGCGCAGCCGGAGCGTACCAAGAGACCCAGTACTTC
CASSAAGAYQETQYF
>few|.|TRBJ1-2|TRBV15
TGTGCCACCAGCAGAGGCCAGATATCTAACTATGGCTACACCTTC
CATSRGQISNYGYTF
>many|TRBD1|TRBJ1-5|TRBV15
TGTGCCACCAGCAAATCTTACGACAGGGGGAATCAGCCCCAGCATTTT
CATSKSYDRGNQPQHF
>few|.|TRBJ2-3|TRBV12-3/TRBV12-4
TGTGCCAGCAGTCCCCCAGTCGGGTTGGGAGATACGCAGTATTTT
CASSPPVGLGDTQYF
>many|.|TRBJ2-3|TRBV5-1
TGCGCCAGCAGCTTCAATGGGAGGAGCACAGATACGCAGTATTTT
CASSFNGRSTDTQYF
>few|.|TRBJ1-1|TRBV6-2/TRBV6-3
TGTGCCAGCAGTGGGACGGGGGGCTACACTGAAGCTTTCTTT
CASSGTGGYTEAFF
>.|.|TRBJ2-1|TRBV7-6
TGTGCCAGCAGCAGGAGGTACCGACTAGGAGGACACAATGAGCAGTTCTTC
CASSRRYRLGGHNEQFF
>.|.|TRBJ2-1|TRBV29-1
TGCAGCGTGACCTTCGACTTGATCGGGGGCGATGAGCAGTTCTTC
CSVTFDLIGGDEQFF
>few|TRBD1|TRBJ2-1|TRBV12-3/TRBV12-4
TGTGCCAGCAGTTTCGACGGGACAGGGGACAATGAGCAGTTCTTC
CASSFDGTGDNEQFF
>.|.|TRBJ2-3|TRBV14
TGTGCCAGCAGCCGTCGGCAGGGGACAGATACGCAGTATTTT
CASSRRQGTDTQYF
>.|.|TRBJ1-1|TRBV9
TGTGCCAGCAGCGTACGAGTGGACAGAAAGAACACTGAAGCTTTCTTT
CASSVRVDRKNTEAFF
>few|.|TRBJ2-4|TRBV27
TGTGCCAGCAGTTTCTCTAGACGCAAAAACATTCAGTACTTC
CASSFSRRKNIQYF
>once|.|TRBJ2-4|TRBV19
TGTGCCAGTAGTATGGGGGAGAGGGGTCTAGCCAAAAACATTCAGTACTTC
CASSMGERGLAKNIQYF
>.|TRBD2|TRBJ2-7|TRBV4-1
TGCGCCAGCAGCCAAAAGGCCGGGACTAGCGAAATCGAGCAGTACTTC
CASSQKAGTSEIEQYF
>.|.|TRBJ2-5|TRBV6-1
TGTGCCATCAAACGACAGGCCTTTCAAGAGACCCAGTACTTC
CAIKRQAFQETQYF
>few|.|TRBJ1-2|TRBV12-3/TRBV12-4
TGTGCCAGCAGTTTAAGGCAGTGGCTGAAGTTCGGCTATGGCTACACCTTC
CASSLRQWLKFGYGYTF
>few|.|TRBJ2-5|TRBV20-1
TGCAGTGCCGGACTGGCCTTACAAGAGACCCAGTACTTC
CSAGLALQETQYF
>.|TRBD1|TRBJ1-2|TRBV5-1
TGCGCCAGCAGCCTATGGACAGGGGAAGCTTATGGCTACACCTTC
CASSLWTGEAYGYTF